The T cell receptor (beta chain) under discussion was sequenced for a study of blood T cells in healthy people across ages. Next came a second PCR, run for about 7 to 12 cycles, which used a sample-barcoded 5' primer along with a J-beta primer mix. From each sample, at least 3 million paired-end reads containing CDR3 were obtained. One entry per CDR3 protein, called by TCRdb with MiXCR from the 5' RACE reads. The sample lists 850,000 to 950,000 distinct CDR3 sequences, 25% to 30% occurring once. This CDR3 spans 14 amino acids. Germline assignment: CDR1 MNHNY and CDR2 SVGAGI (reference sequence). J gave up 11 bases and V 4 bases, and 10 bases lay outside the gene matches. With regard to this clonotype: The target antigen is unknown. This could be a read error, since a much larger clone is one nucleotide away.

Regarding the study as a whole: The study could not conclusively compare naive and antigen-experienced cells, given its unsorted PBMCs. Diversity of TCR beta correlated strongly with naive T cell percentage.

The genes are TRBV6-6 and TRBJ2-5, with 10 nucleotides matching TRBD1. This receptor was taken from a woman older than 75 in good health. The specimen was blood. DNA for the CDR3: TGTGCCAGCAGTTTACAGGGGACAGGGGCTGAGCAGTACTTC. Amino acids: CASSLQGTGAEQYF.